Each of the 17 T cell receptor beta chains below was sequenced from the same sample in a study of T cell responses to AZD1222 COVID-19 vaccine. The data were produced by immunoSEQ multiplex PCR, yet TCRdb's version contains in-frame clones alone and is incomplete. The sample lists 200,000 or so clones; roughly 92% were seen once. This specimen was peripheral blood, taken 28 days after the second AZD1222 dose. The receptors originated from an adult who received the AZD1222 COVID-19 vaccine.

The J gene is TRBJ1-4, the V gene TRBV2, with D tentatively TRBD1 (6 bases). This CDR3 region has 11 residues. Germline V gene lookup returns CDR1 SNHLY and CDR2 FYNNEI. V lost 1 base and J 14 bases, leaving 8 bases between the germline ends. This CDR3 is CASSEGTGLFF. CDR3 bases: TGTGCCAGCAGTGAAGGTACAGGGCTGTTTTTT.

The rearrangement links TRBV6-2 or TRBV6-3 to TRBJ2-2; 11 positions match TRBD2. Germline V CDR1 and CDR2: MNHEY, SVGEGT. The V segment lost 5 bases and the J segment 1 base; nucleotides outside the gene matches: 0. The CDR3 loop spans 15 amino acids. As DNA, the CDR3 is TGTGCCAGCAGTCTAGCGGGGGGGAACACCGGGGAGCTGTTTTTT. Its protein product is CASSLAGGNTGELFF.

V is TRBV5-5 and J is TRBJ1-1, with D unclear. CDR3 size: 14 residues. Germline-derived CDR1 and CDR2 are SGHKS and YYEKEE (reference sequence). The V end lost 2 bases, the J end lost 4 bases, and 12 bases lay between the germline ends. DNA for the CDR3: TGTGCCAGCAGCTTCTGGTTTACGGCCACTGAAGCTTTCTTT. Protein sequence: CASSFWFTATEAFF.

The CDR3 DNA reads as TGCGCCAGCAGCTTACCGACAGGGAGCGCTGAAGCTTTCTTT. Residues: CASSLPTGSAEAFF. The chain joins TRBV5-1 to TRBJ1-1, with 7 bases that match TRBD1. The CDR3 extends over 14 amino acids. Germline V gene lookup returns CDR1 SGHRS and CDR2 YFSETQ. The J segment lost 6 bases and the V segment lost 2 bases, leaving 7 bases of the junction unmatched.

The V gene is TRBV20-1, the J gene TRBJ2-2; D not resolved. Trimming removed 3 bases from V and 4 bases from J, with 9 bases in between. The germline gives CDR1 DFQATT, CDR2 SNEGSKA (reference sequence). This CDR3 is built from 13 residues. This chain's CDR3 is CSASIGPTGELFF. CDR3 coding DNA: TGCAGTGCTAGTATAGGGCCCACCGGGGAGCTGTTTTTT.

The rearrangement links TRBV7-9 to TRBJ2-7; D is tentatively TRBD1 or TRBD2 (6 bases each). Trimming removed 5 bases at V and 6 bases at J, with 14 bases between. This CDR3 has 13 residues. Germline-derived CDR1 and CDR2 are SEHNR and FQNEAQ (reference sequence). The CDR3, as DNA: TGTGCCAGCAGCGAACGACAGGAGGGCGAGCAGTACTTC. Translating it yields CASSERQEGEQYF.

The DNA for the CDR3 is TGTGCCAGCAGCTTAGGAGCTACCGGGGAGCTGTTTTTT. It translates to CASSLGATGELFF. The rearrangement uses TRBV7-2 and TRBJ2-2; D is unresolved. Per the germline V gene, CDR1 is SGHTA and CDR2 is FQGNSA. The CDR3 length is 13 residues. Trimming shortened V by 1 base and J by 5 bases, and 5 bases separated the two germline ends. The full variable domain, rest sourced from reference TRBV7-2 and TRBJ2-2, is GAGVSQSPSNKVTEKGKDVELRCDPISGHTALYWYRQSLGQGLEFLIYFQGNSAPDKSGLPSDRFSAERTGGSVSTLTIQRTQQEDSAVYLCASSLGATGELFFGEGSRLTVL.

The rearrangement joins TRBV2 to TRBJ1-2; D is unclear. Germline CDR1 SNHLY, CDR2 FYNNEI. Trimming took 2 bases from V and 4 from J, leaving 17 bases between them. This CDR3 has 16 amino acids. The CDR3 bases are TGTGCCAGCAGTGAAATCGGTTCTACGTCCAGCTATGGCTACACCTTC. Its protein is CASSEIGSTSSYGYTF.

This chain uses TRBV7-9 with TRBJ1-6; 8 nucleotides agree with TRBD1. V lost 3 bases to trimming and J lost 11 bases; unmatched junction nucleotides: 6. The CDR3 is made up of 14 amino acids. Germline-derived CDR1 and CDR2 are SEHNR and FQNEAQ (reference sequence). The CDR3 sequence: CASSLPGGLAPLHF. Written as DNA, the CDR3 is TGTGCCAGCAGCTTGCCAGGGGGCCTGGCACCCCTCCACTTT.

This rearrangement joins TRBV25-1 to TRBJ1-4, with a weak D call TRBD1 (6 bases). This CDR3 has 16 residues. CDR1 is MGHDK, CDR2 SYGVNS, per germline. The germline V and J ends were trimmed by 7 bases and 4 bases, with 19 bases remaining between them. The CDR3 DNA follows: TGTGCCAGCACCACCTCGGCGGGCAGGGGTAATGAAAAACTGTTTTTT. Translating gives CASTTSAGRGNEKLFF.

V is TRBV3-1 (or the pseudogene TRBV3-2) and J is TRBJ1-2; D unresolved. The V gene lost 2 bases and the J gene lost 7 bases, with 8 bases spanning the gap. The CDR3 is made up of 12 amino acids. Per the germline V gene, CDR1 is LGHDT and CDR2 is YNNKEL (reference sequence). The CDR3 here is CASSQIESGYTF. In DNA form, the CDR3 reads TGTGCCAGCAGCCAAATTGAATCTGGCTACACCTTC.

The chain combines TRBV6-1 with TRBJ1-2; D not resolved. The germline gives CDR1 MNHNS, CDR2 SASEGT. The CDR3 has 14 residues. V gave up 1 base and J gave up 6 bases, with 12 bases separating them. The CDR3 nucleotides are TGTGCCAGCAGTGAAGTCCGCCCCGGAGATGGCTACACCTTC. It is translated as CASSEVRPGDGYTF.

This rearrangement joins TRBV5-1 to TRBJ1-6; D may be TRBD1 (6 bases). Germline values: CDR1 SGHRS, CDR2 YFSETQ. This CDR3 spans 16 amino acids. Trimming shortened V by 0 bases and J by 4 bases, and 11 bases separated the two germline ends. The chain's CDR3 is CASSLGTGQYNSPLHF. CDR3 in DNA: TGCGCCAGCAGCTTGGGGACCGGACAGTATAATTCACCCCTCCACTTT.

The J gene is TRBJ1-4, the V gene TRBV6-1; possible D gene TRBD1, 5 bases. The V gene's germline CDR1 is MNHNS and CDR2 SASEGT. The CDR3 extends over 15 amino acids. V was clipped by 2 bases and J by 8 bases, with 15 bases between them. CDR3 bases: TGTGCCAGCAGTGAAAACCCAGGGATTGACGAAAAACTGTTTTTT. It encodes CASSENPGIDEKLFF.

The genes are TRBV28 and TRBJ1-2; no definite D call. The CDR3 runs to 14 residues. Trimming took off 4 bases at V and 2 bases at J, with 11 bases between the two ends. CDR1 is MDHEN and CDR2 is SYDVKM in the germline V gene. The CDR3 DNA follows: TGTGCCAGCAGTTCATCCCCTCGAAACTATGGCTACACCTTC. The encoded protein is CASSSSPRNYGYTF.

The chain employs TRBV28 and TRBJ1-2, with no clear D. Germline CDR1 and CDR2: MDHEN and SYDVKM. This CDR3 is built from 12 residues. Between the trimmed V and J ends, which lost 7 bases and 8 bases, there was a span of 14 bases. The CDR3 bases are TGTGCCAGCATAGGAAATGCCGGGGGCTACACCTTC. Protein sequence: CASIGNAGGYTF.

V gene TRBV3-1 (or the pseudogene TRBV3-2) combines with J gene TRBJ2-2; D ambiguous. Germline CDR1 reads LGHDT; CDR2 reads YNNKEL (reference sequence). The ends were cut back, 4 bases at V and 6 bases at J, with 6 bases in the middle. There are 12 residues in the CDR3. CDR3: CASSLRPGELFF. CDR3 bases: TGTGCCAGCAGCCTGAGGCCCGGGGAGCTGTTTTTT.